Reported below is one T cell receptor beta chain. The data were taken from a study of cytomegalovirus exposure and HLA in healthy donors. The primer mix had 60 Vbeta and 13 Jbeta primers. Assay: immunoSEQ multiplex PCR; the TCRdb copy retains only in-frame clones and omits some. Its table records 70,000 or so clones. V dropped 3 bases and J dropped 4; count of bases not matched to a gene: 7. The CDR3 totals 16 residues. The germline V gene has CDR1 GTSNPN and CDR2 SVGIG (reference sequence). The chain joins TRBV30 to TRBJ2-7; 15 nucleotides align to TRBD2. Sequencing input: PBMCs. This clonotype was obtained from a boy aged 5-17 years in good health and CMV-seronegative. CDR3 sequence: CAWSRGLAGGTYEQYF. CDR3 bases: TGTGCCTGGAGCAGGGGACTAGCGGGGGGTACATACGAGCAGTACTTC.